Sequencing of this T cell receptor (beta chain) was carried out in a study of siplizumab effects on memory and regulatory T cells. Whole-study results and caveats: The mean Treg-derived percentage of mappable alloreactive CD4+ clones was about 70% with siplizumab compared with approximately 30% in controls.

There are 12 residues in the CDR3. Germline CDR1 reads MGHDK; CDR2 reads SYGVNS. The V and J ends lost 6 bases and 4 bases respectively, with 8 bases between them. Repertoires were generated with immunoSEQ multiplex PCR, while TCRdb's copy carries only in-frame clones and drops some. Here the sample spans tens of thousands of clones, 80% to 95% being singletons. Comment on this clone: Antigen unknown.

This sequence joins TRBV25-1 and TRBJ2-3; no clear D. The clonotype comes from a human donor in good health. The sequenced sample consisted of CD8+ T cells sorted from blood. CDR3 residues: CASSPPSDTQYF. Here the CDR3 DNA reads TGTGCCAGCAGCCCCCCGTCAGATACGCAGTATTTT.